These 9 T cell receptor beta chains were all obtained from the same sample, sequenced in a study of memory CD4+ T cells and cytomegalovirus serostatus. The sort gate was single viable CD3+CD4+CD8-CD45RO+ cells for memory CD4+ T cells. Clones were sequenced by immunoSEQ multiplex PCR, and TCRdb holds only the in-frame ones, with some missing. The table shows 52,000 or so clones, with over 65% occurring only once. The sequencing input was memory CD4+ T cells from blood. These receptors all come from an adult in good health and CMV-seronegative.

J is TRBJ2-3 and V is TRBV7-6, with D possibly TRBD2 on 5 matching bases. The CDR3 extends over 15 amino acids. Germline V lookup: CDR1 SGHVS, CDR2 FNYEAQ. Between the trimmed V and J ends, which lost 2 bases and 2 bases, there was a span of 11 bases. The chain's CDR3 is CASSLQGGYTDTQYF. For the CDR3, the DNA is TGTGCCAGCAGCTTACAAGGAGGATACACAGATACGCAGTATTTT.

V gene TRBV28 combines with J gene TRBJ2-7; D remains unclear. This CDR3 has 10 amino acids. Germline values: CDR1 MDHEN, CDR2 SYDVKM. Trimming took off 5 bases at V and 3 bases at J, with 2 bases between the two ends. CDR3: CASSRYEQYF. CDR3 sequence (DNA): TGTGCCAGCAGTCGCTACGAGCAGTACTTC.

J is TRBJ2-3 and V is TRBV25-1; 7 bases are shared with TRBD2. J lost 2 bases, V lost 4 bases, and 3 bases had no gene match. CDR3 size: 14 residues. The V gene's germline CDR1 is MGHDK and CDR2 SYGVNS. The CDR3 DNA follows: TGTGCCAGCAGTGGGGGACTATCCACAGATACGCAGTATTTT. Translation: CASSGGLSTDTQYF.

CDR3 coding DNA: TGTGCCAGCAGCTTACAGGGGGTATTAGAGCCCCAGCATTTT. As protein: CASSLQGVLEPQHF. The chain recombines TRBV2 with TRBJ1-5; 8 positions match TRBD1. Looked up from germline, CDR1 is SNHLY and CDR2 is FYNNEI. The junction had 9 bases not matched to a gene; V was cut back by 6 bases and J by 8 bases. The CDR3 sequence is 14 residues long.

This clone was counted between two and nine times. CDR3 amino acids: CASAAPGSTEAFF. As DNA, the CDR3 is TGTGCCAGCGCTGCGCCGGGGAGCACTGAAGCTTTCTTT. The chain recombines TRBV6-5 with TRBJ1-1; D gene ambiguous. The CDR3 length is 13 residues. V shed 8 bases and J shed 4 bases, with 14 bases lying between them. Germline V gene lookup returns CDR1 MNHEY and CDR2 SVGAGI.

The CDR3 coding sequence is TGTGCAAGTCGCTTACCGAGGAACCAAAAGACAGGGGATCAGCCCCAGCATTTT. The encoded protein is CASRLPRNQKTGDQPQHF. The gene calls are TRBV12-2 and TRBJ1-5; TRBD1 is taken as the D call from the table, unchecked against the DNA. TRBV12-2 is noted as a pseudogene. The CDR3 runs to 18 residues.

V and J are TRBV2 and TRBJ1-1, with no clear D. The CDR3 spans 13 residues. V was trimmed by 4 bases and J by 1 base, leaving 7 bases between them. Germline-derived CDR1 and CDR2 are SNHLY and FYNNEI. The CDR3 loop is CASSVKTNTEAFF. Written as DNA, the CDR3 is TGTGCCAGCAGTGTGAAGACGAACACTGAAGCTTTCTTT.

This clone was detected only a few times. This chain uses TRBV10-3 with TRBJ1-2; 10 bases match TRBD1. This CDR3 spans 16 amino acids. Germline values: CDR1 ENHRY, CDR2 SYGVKD. V lost 3 bases and J lost 4; bases outside the gene matches: 8. CDR3 residues: CAISEAPGQGFYGYTF. For the CDR3, the DNA is TGTGCCATCAGTGAAGCTCCGGGACAGGGGTTCTATGGCTACACCTTC.

This rearrangement joins TRBV5-5 to TRBJ2-2; D tentatively reads TRBD1 or TRBD2 (6 bases each). CDR3 size: 17 residues. The germline CDR1 and CDR2 sequences are SGHKS and YYEKEE (reference sequence). V dropped 5 bases and J dropped 5 bases, with 22 bases sitting between them. The CDR3 spells CASRTGIGGGGTGELFF. The CDR3 coding sequence is TGTGCCAGCAGAACAGGGATCGGTGGCGGAGGGACCGGGGAGCTGTTTTTT.